This T cell receptor beta chain was sequenced during a study of T cell responses to AZD1222 COVID-19 vaccine. Study-wide context: Pooled in the analysis were second doses at about 4 or about 12 weeks. Study-wide findings and caveats: With dominance at 160-218 and 743-854, vaccine-associated CD4 TCRs spanned spike. Baseline testing showed seropositivity in only 6 or 7 AZD1222 recipients. Clonal diversity may have been underestimated in mostly white British donors.

Points on this clone: Its antigen is unidentified.

The assay was immunoSEQ multiplex PCR, and TCRdb's table has in-frame clones only and misses some. This table has 240,000 or so clones, more than 85% appearing once. The CDR3 is made up of 15 amino acids. V gave up 6 bases and J gave up 0 bases; unmatched junction bases: 6. From germline, CDR1 is MNHEY and CDR2 SVGEGT. This chain connects TRBV6-2 or TRBV6-3 to TRBJ2-7; 9 bases fit TRBD2. The clonotype comes from an adult in good health. Sample: peripheral blood, taken on day 0 of AZD1222 vaccination. The CDR3 nucleotides are TGTGCCAGCAGCGAAGCGGGGGGTTTCTCCTACGAGCAGTACTTC. Amino acid sequence: CASSEAGGFSYEQYF.